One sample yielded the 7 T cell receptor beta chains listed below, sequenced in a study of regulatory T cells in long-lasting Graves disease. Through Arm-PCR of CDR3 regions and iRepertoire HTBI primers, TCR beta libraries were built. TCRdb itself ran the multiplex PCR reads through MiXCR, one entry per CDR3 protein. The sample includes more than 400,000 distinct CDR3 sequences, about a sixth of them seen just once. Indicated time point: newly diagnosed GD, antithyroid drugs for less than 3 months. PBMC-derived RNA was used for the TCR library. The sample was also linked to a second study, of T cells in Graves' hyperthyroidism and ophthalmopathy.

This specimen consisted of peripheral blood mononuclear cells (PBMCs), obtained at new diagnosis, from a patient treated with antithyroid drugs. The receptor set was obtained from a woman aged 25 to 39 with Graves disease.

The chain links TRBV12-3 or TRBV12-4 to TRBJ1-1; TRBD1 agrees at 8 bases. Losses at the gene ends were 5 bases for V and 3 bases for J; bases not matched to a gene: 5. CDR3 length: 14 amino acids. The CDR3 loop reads CASSLNRGDTEAFF. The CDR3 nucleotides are TGTGCCAGCAGTCTTAACAGGGGGGACACTGAAGCTTTCTTT.

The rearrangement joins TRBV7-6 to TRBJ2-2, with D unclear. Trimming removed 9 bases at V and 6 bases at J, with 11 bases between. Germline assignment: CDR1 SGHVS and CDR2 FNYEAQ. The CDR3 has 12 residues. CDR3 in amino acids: CASRTSPGELFF. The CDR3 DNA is TGTGCCAGTCGGACCAGCCCCGGGGAGCTGTTTTTT.

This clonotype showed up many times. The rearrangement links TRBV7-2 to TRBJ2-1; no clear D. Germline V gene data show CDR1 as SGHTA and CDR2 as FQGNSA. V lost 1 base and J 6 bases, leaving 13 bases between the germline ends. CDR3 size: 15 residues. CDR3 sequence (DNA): TGTGCCAGCAGCTTAGGTAGGGCAGATACCAATGAGCAGTTCTTC. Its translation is CASSLGRADTNEQFF.

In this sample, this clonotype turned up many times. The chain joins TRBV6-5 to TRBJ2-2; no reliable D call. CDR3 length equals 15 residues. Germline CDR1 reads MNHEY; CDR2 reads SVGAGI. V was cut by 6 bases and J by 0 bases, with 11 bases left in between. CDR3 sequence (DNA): TGTGCCAGCAGCTACGGCCGGACGAACACCGGGGAGCTGTTTTTT. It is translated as CASSYGRTNTGELFF.

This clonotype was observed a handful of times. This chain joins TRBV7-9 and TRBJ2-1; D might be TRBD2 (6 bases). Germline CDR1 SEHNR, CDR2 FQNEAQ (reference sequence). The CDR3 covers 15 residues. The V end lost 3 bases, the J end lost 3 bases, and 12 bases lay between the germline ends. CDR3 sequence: CASSFGREHYNEQFF. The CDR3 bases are TGTGCCAGCAGCTTCGGGAGAGAGCACTACAATGAGCAGTTCTTC.

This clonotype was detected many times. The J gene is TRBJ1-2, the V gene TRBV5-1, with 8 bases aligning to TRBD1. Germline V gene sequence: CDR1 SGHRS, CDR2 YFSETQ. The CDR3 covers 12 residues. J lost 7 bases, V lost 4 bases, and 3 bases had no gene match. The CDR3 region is CASSRDRLGYTF. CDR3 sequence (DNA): TGCGCCAGCAGCCGGGACAGGCTTGGCTACACCTTC.

This CDR3 reads CASSTGRVYEQYF. For the CDR3, the DNA is TGTGCCAGCAGCACGGGGAGGGTCTACGAGCAGTACTTC. J is TRBJ2-7 and V is TRBV7-9; 7 nucleotides agree with TRBD2. This CDR3 spans 13 amino acids. The V and J ends lost 5 bases and 3 bases, in that order; junction bases with no gene match: 4. Germline CDR1 reads SEHNR; CDR2 reads FQNEAQ (reference sequence).